The following is a TCR beta chain sequence with its context. Its antigen is unknown. Produced via immunoSEQ multiplex PCR; TCRdb's table is partial and in-frame only. The top ten hold around 25% of the sample, which has about 19,000 clones, approximately 80% seen once. The data stem from a study of T cells in localized non-small cell lung cancer. The CDR3 has 16 amino acids. Regarding the study as a whole: Among the top 100 tumor clones, a median around 60 appeared in adjacent lung.

The starting material was peripheral blood, obtained before any cancer treatment. The V call is TRBV7-5, the J call TRBJ2-3; TRBD2, the table's D call, lacks a check against the DNA. TRBV7-5 is a known pseudogene. The sequence was collected from a female donor older than 55 with stage I lung adenocarcinoma. As DNA, the CDR3 is TGTGCCAGCAGCCTCGAGTCTGGGGGGGCATCTGATACGCAGTATTTT. This sequence encodes CASSLESGGASDTQYF.